A single count supports the clone carrying this TCR beta chain. Its target is not known. The V end was cut by 8 bases, the J end by 7 bases, with 4 bases between. The CDR3 contains 9 residues. Germline-derived CDR1 and CDR2 are WSHSY and SAAADI. This sample stems from a study of cytomegalovirus exposure and HLA in healthy donors. Profiling relied on immunoSEQ multiplex PCR, and the TCRdb table lists in-frame clones only, not all of them. The data contain approximately 150,000 clones, about 88% of them singletons. The validation cohort, a group of over a hundred subjects, included the donors and was separate from the approximately 650-subject first cohort. Broader study findings: Per published reports, the classifier diagnosed cytomegalovirus status with high specificity and sensitivity.

V and J are TRBV10-2 and TRBJ2-3; D is unclear. The specimen was PBMCs. The receptor was isolated from a man younger than 35 in good health and CMV-seropositive. DNA of the CDR3: TGCGCCAGCGTAAATACGCAGTATTTT. It yields the protein CASVNTQYF.